The T cell receptor beta chain described here comes from a study of cytomegalovirus exposure and HLA in healthy donors. Study summary: Around 78 million unique TCR sequences came from HLA-typed donors in an early release. General study points: The listing of 150 to 200 TCR beta chains classed them as cytomegalovirus-associated. In a later analysis, specific HLA alleles were associated with some 16,000 TCR beta sequences at a 0.05 false discovery rate. Accurate prediction of most subjects' HLA-A and HLA-B alleles from TCR beta sequences was reported.

Researchers ran the PCR with 60 Vbeta and 13 Jbeta primers. Only in-frame clones appear in the TCRdb table, and some are missing; sequencing was by immunoSEQ multiplex PCR. The sample yields approximately 88,000 clones, approximately 80% seen once. The CDR3 spans 14 residues. The germline CDR1 and CDR2 sequences are SGHRS and YFSETQ. V gave up 1 base and J gave up 6 bases, with 11 bases separating them. As regards this clone: Its target is unknown.

The chain employs TRBV5-1 and TRBJ1-5; D remains unclear. Material for sequencing was PBMCs. This clonotype was sampled from a young man in good health and CMV-seronegative. CDR3 sequence reads: CASSLIPEGQPQHF. In nucleotides, the CDR3 is TGCGCCAGCAGCTTGATTCCCGAGGGTCAGCCCCAGCATTTT.